The clone carrying this T cell receptor (beta chain) was detected only a few times. Its antigen is unknown. Sampled while nominally healthy, donors likely had unrecorded immune exposures. Researchers ran the PCR with 60 Vbeta and 13 Jbeta primers. Method: immunoSEQ multiplex PCR; TCRdb's copy keeps in-frame clones and lacks some. The table shows tens of thousands of clones, with around 72% occurring only once. The data originate from a study of cytomegalovirus exposure and HLA in healthy donors. Study-wide findings and caveats: A later analysis linked a missense DCLRE1C variant to TCR beta V- and J-gene trimming. Upon later analysis, HLA-associated TCR beta chains proved more clonally expanded than other, equally common chains.

The CDR3 extends over 17 amino acids. From germline, CDR1 is KGHSH and CDR2 LQKENI. V was shortened by 2 bases and J by 0 bases, with 14 bases between the two germline ends. This receptor was taken from a woman aged 40 to 50 in good health and CMV-seropositive. The V and J genes are TRBV18 and TRBJ1-3; a weak D match, TRBD1 (5 bases). Source material: PBMCs. CDR3 in amino acids: CASSPNSAGDSGNTIYF. CDR3 DNA sequence: TGTGCCAGCTCACCAAATTCGGCGGGGGACTCTGGAAACACCATATATTTT.